This T cell receptor (beta chain) was found in a study of OX40 agonist ivuxolimab in advanced cancers. About the study: An agonistic anti-OX40 (CD134) antibody, ivuxolimab, was used to treat the patients. Partial responses were recorded for three patients, including one with hepatocellular carcinoma and two with cutaneous melanoma.

For this clone: Its antigen is unidentified.

Study-level points and caveats: Within 6 weeks, CD4+ and CD8+ blood T cells expanded clonally at 0.1 to 3.0 mg/kg.

Peripheral blood came from all dose cohorts at three timepoints. The germline CDR1 and CDR2 sequences are MGHRA and YSYEKL. V lost 1 base, J lost 1 base, and 7 bases lay in between. The CDR3 totals 14 residues. Assay used: immunoSEQ multiplex PCR; TCRdb lists only in-frame clones, some missing. Among tens of thousands of clones listed, roughly 89% were seen once. Sample: CD4+ or CD8+ T cells sorted from blood, taken in a trial of the OX40 agonist ivuxolimab. This TCR came from an adult with an advanced solid tumor such as melanoma, head and neck, liver or kidney cancer. V and J are TRBV4-1 and TRBJ1-1; D ambiguous. The CDR3 sequence is CASSQGTENTEAFF. The DNA of the CDR3 is TGCGCCAGCAGCCAAGGGACGGAGAACACTGAAGCTTTCTTT.